A single sample gave rise to the 7 T cell receptor beta chains below, sequenced in a study of cytomegalovirus exposure and HLA in healthy donors. PCR was performed using 60 Vbeta and 13 Jbeta primers. Produced via immunoSEQ multiplex PCR; TCRdb's table is partial and in-frame only. The data contain 200,000 or so clones, more than 75% of them singletons. The sequencing input was PBMCs. Every receptor here comes from a woman aged 50 to 60 in good health and CMV-seropositive.

In its sample, this clone was seen once. This rearrangement joins TRBV28 to TRBJ2-4; 8 positions match TRBD1. The junction had 15 bases not matched to a gene; V was cut back by 5 bases and J by 0 bases. This CDR3 comprises 19 residues. Germline CDR1 is MDHEN and CDR2 is SYDVKM. In nucleotides, the CDR3 is TGTGCCAGCAGTCCCCGGACAGGGACCACGACTCTAGCCAAAAACATTCAGTACTTC. Translation: CASSPRTGTTTLAKNIQYF.

The chain combines TRBV7-2 with TRBJ2-5; 7 positions agree with TRBD2. Germline V lookup: CDR1 SGHTA, CDR2 FQGNSA. CDR3 length equals 15 residues. V was clipped by 0 bases and J by 2 bases; unmatched bases: 3. CDR3 amino acids: CASSLAAGLQETQYF. The CDR3 nucleotides are TGTGCCAGCAGCTTAGCGGCGGGACTACAAGAGACCCAGTACTTC.

This clone was counted a few times. V is TRBV2 and J is TRBJ2-3, with D perhaps TRBD2 (6 bases). The germline gives CDR1 SNHLY, CDR2 FYNNEI. The ends were cut back, 3 bases at V and 3 bases at J, with 7 bases in the middle. The CDR3 contains 13 residues. The CDR3 nucleotides read TGTGCCAGCAGTGAGGAGGGTACAGATACGCAGTATTTT. Encoded protein: CASSEEGTDTQYF. Full variable domain (rest looked up from reference TRBV2 and TRBJ2-3): EPEVTQTPSHQVTQMGQEVILRCVPISNHLYFYWYRQILGQKVEFLVSFYNNEISEKSEIFDDQFSVERPDGSNFTLKIRSTKLEDSAMYFCASSEEGTDTQYFGPGTRLTVL.

This clone was counted a few times. J is TRBJ1-6 and V is TRBV7-2, with D perhaps TRBD1 (5 bases). This CDR3 is 15 amino acids long. CDR1 SGHTA and CDR2 FQGNSA come from the germline V gene. V was trimmed by 4 bases and J by 5 bases, leaving 12 bases between them. CDR3 nucleotide sequence: TGTGCCAGCAGCTCCGTGGGACTGAATAATTCACCCCTCCACTTT. Translating gives CASSSVGLNNSPLHF.

This chain joins TRBV18 and TRBJ2-1; 9 nucleotides match TRBD2. Trimming at V came to 2 bases and at J to 5 bases, leaving 4 bases not matched to a gene. The CDR3 sequence is 15 residues long. The V gene's germline CDR1 is KGHSH and CDR2 LQKENI. The CDR3 DNA sequence: TGTGCCAGCTCACCAGGGATAGCGGGAGACAATGAGCAGTTCTTC. This translates into CASSPGIAGDNEQFF. Full variable domain (missing parts from reference TRBV18 and TRBJ2-1): NAGVMQNPRHLVRRRGQEARLRCSPMKGHSHVYWYRQLPEEGLKFMVYLQKENIIDESGMPKERFSAEFPKEGPSILRIQQVVRGDSAAYFCASSPGIAGDNEQFFGPGTRLTVL.

The chain is built from TRBV13 and TRBJ1-5; 8 bases are a match to TRBD1. Losses at the gene ends were 2 bases for V and 2 bases for J; bases not matched to a gene: 2. The CDR3 has 15 residues. Germline values: CDR1 PRHDT, CDR2 FYEKMQ (reference sequence). The chain's CDR3 is CASSLRTGRNQPQHF. The CDR3, as DNA: TGTGCCAGCAGCTTACGGACAGGGCGCAATCAGCCCCAGCATTTT. Full variable domain (outside the CDR3, taken from reference TRBV13 and TRBJ1-5): AAGVIQSPRHLIKEKRETATLKCYPIPRHDTVYWYQQGPGQDPQFLISFYEKMQSDKGSIPDRFSAQQFSDYHSELNMSSLELGDSALYFCASSLRTGRNQPQHFGDGTRLSIL.

The chain recombines TRBV6-5 with TRBJ2-7, with a possible D match to TRBD1 (6 bases). Trimming cost V 6 bases and J 2 bases, with 17 bases left between them. Per germline, CDR1 MNHEY and CDR2 SVGAGI. The CDR3 spans 15 residues. CDR3 DNA: TGTGCCAGCAGCCGTTCCGGGACAAACACCTACGAGCAGTACTTC. Protein product: CASSRSGTNTYEQYF.